This is a list of T cell receptor beta chains from one sample in a study of CD8 T cells in ankylosing spondylitis. TCRdb re-called the 5' RACE reads with MiXCR, one entry per CDR3 protein. The sample records about 360,000 distinct CDR3 sequences, approximately 22% being singletons. Sample: blood, either unsorted or a sorted T cell fraction (not recorded which). These receptors all come from a male donor with ankylosing spondylitis or in good health (not recorded which). Each CDR3 is given with its conserved first and last residue. Fields, in order: J gene, D gene, V gene, CDR3 length, clone size, CDR3 DNA, CDR3 protein. The D gene is left open where the match is weak. Clone sizes are given selectively: once, few, many, or a class where the clone is expanded.

TRBJ2-1,-,TRBV24-1,14,few,TGTGCCACCAGTGATGCCTCGACAGACAATGAGCAGTTCTTC,CATSDASTDNEQFF
TRBJ2-6,-,TRBV20-1,16,-,TGCAGTGCCCGAACGACGGATTCCTCTGGGGCCAACGTCCTGACTTTC,CSARTTDSSGANVLTF
TRBJ2-7,-,TRBV29-1,13,-,TGCAGCGTTGTTCAGGACAGCTCCTACGAGCAGTACTTC,CSVVQDSSYEQYF
TRBJ2-7,-,TRBV20-1,15,-,TGCAGTGCTAGACTTGGGGACAATCCCTCCTACGAGCAGTACTTC,CSARLGDNPSYEQYF
TRBJ2-1,-,TRBV5-6,13,-,TGTGCCAGCAGCTATGAGCGTAGGAATGAGCAGTTCTTC,CASSYERRNEQFF
TRBJ2-3,-,TRBV7-8,13,-,TGTGCCAGCAGCCCACAGAGGCCCGATACGCAGTATTTT,CASSPQRPDTQYF
TRBJ2-7,-,TRBV12-3/TRBV12-4,12,few,TGTGCCAGCTGGAGGGGACAGTGGGAGCAGTACTTC,CASWRGQWEQYF
TRBJ2-2,TRBD1,TRBV29-1,12,-,TGCAGCGTTGAGGGGACAGGGGGGGAGCTGTTTTTT,CSVEGTGGELFF
TRBJ2-3,TRBD1,TRBV28,15,-,TGTGCCAGCAGTTTGGTCAGGGGGTTCCCAGATACGCAGTATTTT,CASSLVRGFPDTQYF
TRBJ2-7,-,TRBV20-1,15,-,TGCAGTGCTAGAGATCTCAGGGATGACTCCTACGAGCAGTACTTC,CSARDLRDDSYEQYF
TRBJ2-1,TRBD2,TRBV12-3/TRBV12-4,15,-,TGTGCCAGCAGTTTAACACTAGCGGGTCGGGATGAGCAGTTCTTC,CASSLTLAGRDEQFF
TRBJ2-5,TRBD2,TRBV25-1,16,once,TGTGCCAGCAGTGAATATAGGGTTAGCGGGGGAGAGACCCAGTACTTC,CASSEYRVSGGETQYF
TRBJ2-3,-,TRBV7-8,13,-,TGTGCCAGCAGTTCAACATGGGCAGATACGCAGTATTTT,CASSSTWADTQYF
TRBJ2-2,TRBD2,TRBV29-1,12,few,TGCACCGCTCGGGGGGAGTCCGGGGAGCTGTTTTTT,CTARGESGELFF
TRBJ2-1,TRBD2,TRBV7-9,15,few,TGTGCCAGCAGCTCTAGGACTAGCGGGGGAAATGAGCAGTTCTTC,CASSSRTSGGNEQFF
TRBJ1-3,-,TRBV10-3,10,-,TGTGCCGCCTCTGGAAACACCATATATTTT,CAASGNTIYF
TRBJ2-1,TRBD2,TRBV12-3/TRBV12-4,14,-,TGTGCCAGCAGTCTTGGGACTAGCGGGTATGAGCAGTTCTTC,CASSLGTSGYEQFF
TRBJ2-7,-,TRBV5-1,14,few,TGCGCCAGCAGCTCGGGGTATCGGACCTACGAGCAGTACTTC,CASSSGYRTYEQYF
TRBJ2-1,-,TRBV12-3/TRBV12-4,13,-,TGTGCCAGCAGTTTGGCAGGTGGCTATGAGCAGTTCTTC,CASSLAGGYEQFF
TRBJ2-3,TRBD1,TRBV9,17,-,TGTGCCAGCAGCACGGGGACAGGGAACCCTAGCACAGATACGCAGTATTTT,CASSTGTGNPSTDTQYF
TRBJ2-1,-,TRBV12-3/TRBV12-4,13,few,TGTGCCAGCAGTTCCGTTAGCGGAAATGAGCAGTTCTTC,CASSSVSGNEQFF
TRBJ2-2,-,TRBV6-1,12,-,TGTGCCAGCAGTCATATGCCCGGGGAGCTGTTTTTT,CASSHMPGELFF
TRBJ2-7,-,TRBV10-2,12,once,TGCGCCAGCAGTGAGTCAGGGGACGAGCAGTACTTC,CASSESGDEQYF
TRBJ2-7,-,TRBV11-2,14,-,TGTGCCAGCAGTCACCAGGGGCCAAGCTACGAGCAGTACTTC,CASSHQGPSYEQYF
TRBJ2-3,-,TRBV6-9,17,few,TGTGCCAGCAGTTATTACGAATCCACGGGGGGCGCAGATACGCAGTATTTT,CASSYYESTGGADTQYF
TRBJ2-1,TRBD2,TRBV10-2,17,-,TGCGCCAGCAGTGAGTCGCGGCTAGCGGGGGCCTACAATGAGCAGTTCTTC,CASSESRLAGAYNEQFF
TRBJ2-7,-,TRBV6-2/TRBV6-3,13,-,TGTGCCAGCAGACTTGAGACCCCCGGCGAGCAGTACTTC,CASRLETPGEQYF
TRBJ2-1,-,TRBV19,17,-,TGTGCCAGTAGTATTAAGCTATGGCCAAGCTCCTACAATGAGCAGTTCTTC,CASSIKLWPSSYNEQFF
TRBJ2-7,-,TRBV13,14,-,TGTGCCAGCAGCGTCGGACAGAGCTCCTACGAGCAGTACTTC,CASSVGQSSYEQYF
TRBJ2-7,-,TRBV4-1,15,few,TGCGCCAGCAGCCAAGGGGCGCAGGAGGGGCACGAGCAGTACTTC,CASSQGAQEGHEQYF
TRBJ2-3,-,TRBV21-1,17,few,TGTGCCAGCAGCAAAGAGGTGGCGGGGGCTAGCACAGATACGCAGTATTTT,CASSKEVAGASTDTQYF
TRBJ2-5,-,TRBV4-1,14,-,TGCGCCAGCAGCCAAGTGGCGTTCGAAGAGACCCAGTACTTC,CASSQVAFEETQYF
TRBJ2-7,-,TRBV20-1,15,-,TGCAGTGCTAGACCGGAGGGTTCCTCCTCCTACGAGCAGTACTTC,CSARPEGSSSYEQYF
TRBJ1-1,TRBD1,TRBV6-1,16,-,TGTGCCAGCAGTCCCATGACAGGGGTAAGAAACACTGAAGCTTTCTTT,CASSPMTGVRNTEAFF
TRBJ2-3,-,TRBV7-9,16,few,TGTGCCAGCAGCTTAGTATTGGGACGCGGCACAGATACGCAGTATTTT,CASSLVLGRGTDTQYF
TRBJ2-7,TRBD2,TRBV18,16,few,TGTGCCAGCTCGCAACTGACTAGCGGGAGCTCCTACGAGCAGTACTTC,CASSQLTSGSSYEQYF
TRBJ1-2,-,TRBV10-3,11,-,TGTGCCACCGCGACTAACTATGGCTACACCTTC,CATATNYGYTF
TRBJ2-7,-,TRBV6-1,15,-,TGTGCCAGCAGCCCTTGGGGGTTCTCTCACAACGAGCAGTACTTC,CASSPWGFSHNEQYF
TRBJ1-6,-,TRBV16,13,-,TGTGCCAGCAGCCAAAACCCGGAGCCACCCCTCCACTTT,CASSQNPEPPLHF
TRBJ2-3,-,TRBV4-2,15,-,TGTGCCAGCAGCCCCGGGCCCCTTGTGACAGATACGCAGTATTTT,CASSPGPLVTDTQYF
TRBJ2-3,-,TRBV12-3/TRBV12-4,15,-,TGTGCCAGCAGTTTAGCGTCAGGGGAGGGAGATACGCAGTATTTT,CASSLASGEGDTQYF
TRBJ2-1,TRBD2,TRBV27,16,-,TGTGCCAGCAGTTTATTTGCGCGGGGGACCCACAATGAGCAGTTCTTC,CASSLFARGTHNEQFF
TRBJ2-3,-,TRBV20-1,15,few,TGCAGTGCTAGACCGAATCCCCGTAACACAGATACGCAGTATTTT,CSARPNPRNTDTQYF
TRBJ2-7,TRBD2,TRBV4-2,16,-,TGTGCCAGCAGCCAAGAACTCCGGGGGGAAAACTACGAGCAGTACTTC,CASSQELRGENYEQYF
TRBJ1-5,TRBD1,TRBV20-1,14,-,TGCAGTGCTAGCTGGGGACAGGGTAATCAGCCCCAGCATTTT,CSASWGQGNQPQHF